This TCR beta chain was recovered during a study of CD8 T cells in ankylosing spondylitis. The study, taken as a whole, reports: Disease-linked clones bore a CD8+ phenotype and were relatively rare in peripheral blood. According to the report, clones linked to the disease were significantly enriched in matched synovial fluid samples taken from ankylosing spondylitis patients. Earlier work had already found some motif variants in reactive arthritis synovial fluid and blood. Characteristic, it appeared, of ankylosing spondylitis blood was a TCR beta motif of roughly eight highly homologous variants.

This clonotype turned up a few times. Its antigen is currently unknown. The authors made TCR beta libraries by quantitative 5'-RACE with molecular barcodes. TCRdb reprocessed the 5' RACE reads with MiXCR, giving one entry per CDR3 protein. The sample yields 470,000 or so distinct CDR3 sequences, roughly 26% seen once. Trimming pared 5 bases from V and 4 bases from J, leaving 14 bases between. Germline assignment: CDR1 SGHNT and CDR2 YENEEA. CDR3 length: 14 residues. The sequence was collected from a male donor with ankylosing spondylitis. V is TRBV11-3 and J is TRBJ1-1; D might be TRBD1 (5 bases). Sample: blood, either unsorted or a sorted T cell fraction (not recorded which). This chain's CDR3 is CASSRGREGTEAFF. Written as DNA, the CDR3 is TGTGCCAGCAGCCGGGGACGGGAGGGCACTGAAGCTTTCTTT.